Below are 17 T cell receptor beta chains sequenced from a single sample in a study of shared clonotypes between healthy human individuals. Naive CD8 cells were CD45RO-negative, positively selected for CCR7, excluding terminally differentiated effector memory CD45RA+ cells. Clones were sequenced by immunoSEQ multiplex PCR, and TCRdb holds only the in-frame ones, with some missing. Of nearly 2 million clones in the sample, about 95% were seen once. Sequencing input: naive CD8+ T cells sorted from blood. These receptors were taken from a man aged 18 to 35 in good health.

The J gene is TRBJ1-3, the V gene TRBV10-1; D ambiguous. The ends were cut back, 4 bases at V and 0 bases at J, with 13 bases in the middle. The CDR3 covers 16 residues. Germline CDR1 reads WNHNN; CDR2 reads SYGVQD (reference sequence). CDR3 residues: CASSATSRASGNTIYF. The CDR3 DNA reads TGCGCCAGCAGTGCCACTAGTAGGGCCTCTGGAAACACCATATATTTT.

The chain links TRBV4-3 to TRBJ1-1, with unresolved D. The germline V gene has CDR1 LGHNA and CDR2 YSLEER. V was cut by 1 base and J by 4 bases, with 7 bases left in between. The CDR3 is 13 amino acids. The CDR3 sequence is CASSQGLSTEAFF. CDR3 DNA: TGCGCCAGCAGCCAAGGACTAAGCACTGAAGCTTTCTTT.

The chain carries TRBV28 and TRBJ1-1, with 7 bases matching TRBD1. V was pared by 6 bases and J by 0 bases, with 7 bases of the junction left unmatched. The CDR3 sequence is 15 residues long. Germline loops: CDR1 MDHEN, CDR2 SYDVKM. The CDR3 coding sequence is TGTGCCAGCAGCCCCCCCGGGACAGTGAACACTGAAGCTTTCTTT. Its translation is CASSPPGTVNTEAFF.

This sequence joins TRBV21-1 and TRBJ2-7. TRBV21-1 is shown as a pseudogene. This CDR3 has 15 residues. The CDR3 loop reads CASRREGRPRYEQYF. The CDR3 nucleotides are TGTGCCAGCAGGAGAGAGGGGCGGCCTCGTTACGAGCAGTACTTC.

V and J are TRBV27 and TRBJ1-5; 9 bases are a match to TRBD1. Unmatched junction bases numbered 13, after V lost 4 bases and J lost 3 bases. The CDR3 has 18 residues. CDR1 is MNHEY and CDR2 is SMNVEV in the germline V gene (reference sequence). CDR3 sequence reads: CASSSRDRAYTLNQPQHF. In nucleotides, the CDR3 is TGTGCCAGCAGTTCCCGGGACAGGGCCTATACGCTCAATCAGCCCCAGCATTTT.

The rearrangement uses TRBV9 and TRBJ2-2, with unresolved D. This CDR3 has 14 residues. With 4 bases removed from V and 8 bases from J, the gap between germline ends came to 15 bases. Germline V lookup: CDR1 SGDLS, CDR2 YYNGEE. The CDR3 loop is CASSPNPTRGELFF. CDR3 sequence (DNA): TGTGCCAGCAGCCCCAACCCCACCCGTGGGGAGCTGTTTTTT.

V usage is TRBV4-3 and J usage is TRBJ2-7; 11 bases align to TRBD2. The V and J ends lost 1 base and 3 bases, in that order; junction bases with no gene match: 2. CDR1 is LGHNA, CDR2 YSLEER, per germline. The CDR3 spans 15 residues. This CDR3 is CASSQALAGDYEQYF. The CDR3 coding sequence is TGCGCCAGCAGCCAAGCACTAGCGGGAGACTACGAGCAGTACTTC.

The chain combines TRBV27 with TRBJ1-2; 10 bases match TRBD1. The CDR3 covers 16 residues. J gave up 4 bases and V 5 bases, and 10 bases lay outside the gene matches. Germline-derived CDR1 and CDR2 are MNHEY and SMNVEV (reference sequence). The CDR3 is CASSPIRTGGGYGYTF. The CDR3 nucleotides read TGTGCCAGCAGTCCCATTAGGACAGGGGGTGGCTATGGCTACACCTTC.

Turning to this clone: The junction differs from germline at one of its ends, possibly a read error. The rearrangement uses TRBV14 and TRBJ1-4; D is ambiguous. Per the germline V gene, CDR1 is SGHDN and CDR2 is FVKESK. The CDR3 spans 16 residues. This CDR3 reads CASSQDPFRLNGKLFF. In nucleotides, the CDR3 is TGTGCCAGCAGCCAAGATCCTTTCCGGCTTAATGGAAAACTGTTTTTT.

The chain joins TRBV4-3 to TRBJ2-3, with D unresolved. Germline assignment: CDR1 LGHNA and CDR2 YSLEER. Deletions cut 4 bases from V and 2 bases from J, with 7 bases between. The CDR3 consists of 13 residues. This chain's CDR3 is CASSPRITDTQYF. The DNA for the CDR3 is TGCGCCAGCAGCCCCCGTATCACAGATACGCAGTATTTT.

The chain recombines TRBV6-1 with TRBJ2-7; D unresolved. V gave up 2 bases and J gave up 3 bases, with 11 bases separating them. CDR1 is MNHNS, CDR2 SASEGT, per germline. The CDR3 loop spans 14 amino acids. CDR3: CASSEFGNHYEQYF. Here the CDR3 DNA reads TGTGCCAGCAGTGAATTCGGTAACCACTACGAGCAGTACTTC.

This rearrangement joins TRBV27 to TRBJ2-7; perhaps TRBD2 as D (5 bases). In germline, CDR1 is MNHEY, CDR2 SMNVEV (reference sequence). Trimming pared 4 bases from V and 3 bases from J, leaving 19 bases between. This CDR3 comprises 16 residues. In DNA, the CDR3 is TGTGCCAGCAGTTATTACGCGGGCCTCGGCGTCTACGAGCAGTACTTC. Its translation is CASSYYAGLGVYEQYF.

CDR3 sequence (DNA): TGTGCCAGTGAAGGGGTTTCCGAGCAGTACTTC. The encoded protein is CASEGVSEQYF. The rearrangement links TRBV6-5 to TRBJ2-7, with D tentatively TRBD1 (5 bases). Trimming left V 9 bases short and J 6 bases short, with 12 bases between. Germline V gene lookup returns CDR1 MNHEY and CDR2 SVGAGI. There are 11 residues in the CDR3.

The rearrangement joins TRBV30 to TRBJ1-1; D uncertain. Trimming cost V 0 bases and J 5 bases, with 10 bases left between them. The CDR3 has 13 residues. Looked up from germline, CDR1 is GTSNPN and CDR2 is SVGIG (reference sequence). Written as DNA, the CDR3 is TGTGCCTGGAGTGTAATGCGGAGTACTGAAGCTTTCTTT. Amino acid sequence: CAWSVMRSTEAFF.

CDR3 nucleotide sequence: TGTGCCAGCAGCTTAGCACCCAGCGGGGGTGCCTACGAGCAGTACTTC. Translation: CASSLAPSGGAYEQYF. The chain couples TRBV11-2 to TRBJ2-7, with 8 bases aligning to TRBD2. The length of the CDR3 is 16 residues. Germline V CDR1 and CDR2: SGHAT, FQNNGV. V was clipped by 1 base and J by 2 bases; unmatched bases: 7.

This rearrangement joins TRBV25-1 to TRBJ1-1; 9 nucleotides line up with TRBD1. The germline V gene has CDR1 MGHDK and CDR2 SYGVNS. V shed 1 base, J shed 2 bases, and the junction held 2 bases outside the gene matches. This CDR3 contains 15 residues. CDR3 amino acids: CASSEFTGGNTEAFF. CDR3 DNA: TGTGCCAGCAGTGAATTTACAGGGGGCAACACTGAAGCTTTCTTT.

The DNA of the CDR3 is TGTGCCAGCAGCTTAGAACAGGGGGCGGGTGAGCAGTTCTTC. Its protein product is CASSLEQGAGEQFF. The V gene is TRBV7-9, the J gene TRBJ2-1; TRBD1 aligns across 9 bases. V shed 1 base and J 9 bases; nucleotides not matched to a gene: 4. This CDR3 has 14 amino acids. CDR1 is SEHNR, CDR2 FQNEAQ, per germline (reference sequence).